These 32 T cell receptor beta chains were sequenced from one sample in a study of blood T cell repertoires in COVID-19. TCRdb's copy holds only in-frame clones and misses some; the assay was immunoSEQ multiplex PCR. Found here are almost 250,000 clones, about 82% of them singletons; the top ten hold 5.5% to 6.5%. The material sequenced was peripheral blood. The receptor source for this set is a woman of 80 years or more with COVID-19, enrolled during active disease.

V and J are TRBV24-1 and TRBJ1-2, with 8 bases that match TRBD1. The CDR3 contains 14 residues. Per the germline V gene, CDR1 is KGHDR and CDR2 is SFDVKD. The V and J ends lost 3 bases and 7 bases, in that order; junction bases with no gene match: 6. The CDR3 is CATSDPGQGSGYTF. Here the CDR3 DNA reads TGTGCCACCAGTGATCCAGGACAGGGTAGTGGCTACACCTTC.

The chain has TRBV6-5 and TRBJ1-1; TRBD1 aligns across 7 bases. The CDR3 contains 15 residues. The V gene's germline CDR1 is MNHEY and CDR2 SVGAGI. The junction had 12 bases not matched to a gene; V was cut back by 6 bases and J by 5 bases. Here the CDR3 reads CASSRLVQGGTEAFF. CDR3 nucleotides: TGTGCCAGCAGCCGTTTAGTCCAGGGGGGAACTGAAGCTTTCTTT.

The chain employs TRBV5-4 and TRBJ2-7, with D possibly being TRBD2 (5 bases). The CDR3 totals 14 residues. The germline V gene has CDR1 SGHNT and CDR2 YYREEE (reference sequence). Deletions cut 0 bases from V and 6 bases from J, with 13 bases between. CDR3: CASSLGTGSGEQYF. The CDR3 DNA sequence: TGTGCCAGCAGCTTGGGGACGGGATCGGGCGAGCAGTACTTC.

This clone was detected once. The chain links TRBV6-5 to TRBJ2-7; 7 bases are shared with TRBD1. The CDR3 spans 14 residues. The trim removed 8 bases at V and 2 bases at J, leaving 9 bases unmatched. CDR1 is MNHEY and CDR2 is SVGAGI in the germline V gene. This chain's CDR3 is CASHPLDRAYEQYV. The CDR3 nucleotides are TGTGCCAGCCACCCCCTAGACAGGGCCTACGAGCAGTACGTC.

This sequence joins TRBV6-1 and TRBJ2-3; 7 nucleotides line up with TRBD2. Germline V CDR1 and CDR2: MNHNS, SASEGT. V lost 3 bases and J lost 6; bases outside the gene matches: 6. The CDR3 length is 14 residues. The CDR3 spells CASSDGTTGDTQYF. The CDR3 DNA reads TGTGCCAGCAGTGACGGGACTACCGGGGATACGCAGTATTTT.

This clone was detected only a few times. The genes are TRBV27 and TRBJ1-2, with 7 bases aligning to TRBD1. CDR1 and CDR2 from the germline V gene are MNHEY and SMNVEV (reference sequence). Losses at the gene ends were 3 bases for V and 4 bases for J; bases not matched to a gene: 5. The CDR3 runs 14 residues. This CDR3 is CASSFLDRPYGYTF. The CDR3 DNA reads TGTGCCAGCAGTTTCCTGGACAGGCCCTATGGCTACACCTTC.

The CDR3 here is CASSFGNNSPLHF. The DNA of the CDR3 is TGTGCCAGCAGCTTTGGCAACAATTCACCCCTCCACTTT. V and J are TRBV5-4 and TRBJ1-6; the D is unclear. The CDR3 covers 13 residues. The V gene lost 2 bases and the J gene lost 7 bases, with 7 bases spanning the gap. CDR1 SGHNT and CDR2 YYREEE come from the germline V gene (reference sequence).

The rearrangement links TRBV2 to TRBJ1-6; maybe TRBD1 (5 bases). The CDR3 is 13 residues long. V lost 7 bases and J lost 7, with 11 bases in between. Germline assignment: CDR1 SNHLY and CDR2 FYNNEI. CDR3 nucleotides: TGTGCCAGCACGGGGGTGAGAAATTCACCCCTCCACTTT. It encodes CASTGVRNSPLHF. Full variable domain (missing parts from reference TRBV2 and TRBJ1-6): EPEVTQTPSHQVTQMGQEVILRCVPISNHLYFYWYRQILGQKVEFLVSFYNNEISEKSEIFDDQFSVERPDGSNFTLKIRSTKLEDSAMYFCASTGVRNSPLHFGNGTRLTVT.

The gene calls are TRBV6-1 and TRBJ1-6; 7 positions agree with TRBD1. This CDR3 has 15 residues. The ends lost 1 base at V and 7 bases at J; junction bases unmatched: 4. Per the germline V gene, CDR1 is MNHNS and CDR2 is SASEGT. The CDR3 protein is CASSEVGDRNSPLHF. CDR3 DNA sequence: TGTGCCAGCAGTGAAGTTGGGGACAGAAATTCACCCCTCCACTTT.

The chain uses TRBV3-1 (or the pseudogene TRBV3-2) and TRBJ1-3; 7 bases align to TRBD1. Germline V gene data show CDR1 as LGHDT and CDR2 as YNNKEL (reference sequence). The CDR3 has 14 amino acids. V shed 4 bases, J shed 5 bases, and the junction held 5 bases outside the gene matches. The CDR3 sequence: CASSPGQTRNTIYF. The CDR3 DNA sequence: TGTGCCAGCAGCCCGGGACAGACAAGAAACACCATATATTTT.

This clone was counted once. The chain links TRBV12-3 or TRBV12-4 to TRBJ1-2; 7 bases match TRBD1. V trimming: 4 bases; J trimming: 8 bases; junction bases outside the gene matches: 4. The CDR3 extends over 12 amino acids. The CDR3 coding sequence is TGTGCCAGCAGTTGGACAGGACGAGGCTACACCTTC. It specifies CASSWTGRGYTF.

The CDR3 here is CASSLYDQTYGYTF. CDR3 DNA: TGTGCCAGCAGCTTATACGACCAGACATATGGCTACACCTTC. V usage is TRBV7-2 and J usage is TRBJ1-2; no reliable D call. The CDR3 has 14 residues. Germline-derived CDR1 and CDR2 are SGHTA and FQGNSA. V was cut by 2 bases and J by 5 bases, with 12 bases left in between. Full variable domain (remainder filled in from reference TRBV7-2 and TRBJ1-2): GAGVSQSPSNKVTEKGKDVELRCDPISGHTALYWYRQSLGQGLEFLIYFQGNSAPDKSGLPSDRFSAERTGGSVSTLTIQRTQQEDSAVYLCASSLYDQTYGYTFGSGTRLTVV.

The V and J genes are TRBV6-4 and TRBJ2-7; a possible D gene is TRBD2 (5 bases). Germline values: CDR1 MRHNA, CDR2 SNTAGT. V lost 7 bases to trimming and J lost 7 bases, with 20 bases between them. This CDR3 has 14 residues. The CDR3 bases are TGTGCCAGCATACGTCTAGCCTCCCGGGATGAGCAGTACGTC. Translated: CASIRLASRDEQYV.

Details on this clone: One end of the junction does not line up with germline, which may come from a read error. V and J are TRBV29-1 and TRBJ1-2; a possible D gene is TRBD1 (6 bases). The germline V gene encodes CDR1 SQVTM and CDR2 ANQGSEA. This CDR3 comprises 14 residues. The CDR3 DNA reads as TGCAGCGTCGAAGGCAGGGGAAGAAACTATGGCTACACCTTC. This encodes CSVEGRGRNYGYTF.

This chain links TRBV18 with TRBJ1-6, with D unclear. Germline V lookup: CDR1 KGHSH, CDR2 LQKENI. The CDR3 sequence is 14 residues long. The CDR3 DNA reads TGTGCTAGCGCGCTTGGGCCCCTAATTTCACCCCTCCACTTT. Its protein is CASALGPLISPLHF. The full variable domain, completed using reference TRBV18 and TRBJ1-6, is NAGVMQNPRHLVRRRGQEARLRCSPMKGHSHVYWYRQLPEEGLKFMVYLQKENIIDESGMPKERFSAEFPKEGPSILRIQQVVRGDSAAYFCASALGPLISPLHFGNGTRLTVT.

CDR3: CASSFAGTGANTGELFF. The CDR3 region has the DNA TGTGCCAGCAGTTTTGCCGGGACAGGGGCTAACACCGGGGAGCTGTTTTTT. V gene TRBV7-3 combines with J gene TRBJ2-2; 10 bases are shared with TRBD1. Germline V gene sequence: CDR1 SGHTA, CDR2 FQGTGA. The CDR3 has 17 amino acids. Losses at the gene ends were 6 bases for V and 2 bases for J; bases not matched to a gene: 9.

The CDR3, as DNA: TGTGCCAGCAGGTCAGCGGGGGGGCTCGGAGATACGCAGTATTTT. Protein sequence: CASRSAGGLGDTQYF. The chain links TRBV6-6 to TRBJ2-3, with TRBD2 matching over 10 bases. The germline V gene has CDR1 MNHNY and CDR2 SVGAGI (reference sequence). V trimming: 6 bases; J trimming: 5 bases; junction bases outside the gene matches: 8. The CDR3 is 15 amino acids.

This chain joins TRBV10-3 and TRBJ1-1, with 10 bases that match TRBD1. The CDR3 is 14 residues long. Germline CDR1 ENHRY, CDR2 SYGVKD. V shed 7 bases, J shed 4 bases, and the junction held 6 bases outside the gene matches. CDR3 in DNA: TGTGCCATCACCCGACAGGGGGCGGGCACTGAAGCTTTCTTT. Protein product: CAITRQGAGTEAFF.

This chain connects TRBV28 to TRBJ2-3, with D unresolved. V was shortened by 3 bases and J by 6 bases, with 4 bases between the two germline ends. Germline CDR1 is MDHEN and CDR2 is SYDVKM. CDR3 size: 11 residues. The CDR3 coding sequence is TGTGCCAGCAGTTTTGAGGATACGCAGTATTTT. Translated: CASSFEDTQYF.

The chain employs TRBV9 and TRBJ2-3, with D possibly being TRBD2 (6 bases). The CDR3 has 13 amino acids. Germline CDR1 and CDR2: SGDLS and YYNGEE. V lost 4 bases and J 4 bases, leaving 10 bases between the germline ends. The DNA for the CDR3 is TGTGCCAGCAGCACTAGCTGGTCAGATACGCAGTATTTT. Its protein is CASSTSWSDTQYF.

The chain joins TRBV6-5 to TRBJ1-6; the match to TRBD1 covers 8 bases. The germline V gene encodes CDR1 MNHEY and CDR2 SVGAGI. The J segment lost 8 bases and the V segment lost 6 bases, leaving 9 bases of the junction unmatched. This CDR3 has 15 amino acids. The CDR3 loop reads CASRGGQGLHSPLHF. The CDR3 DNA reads TGTGCCAGCAGGGGCGGACAGGGCTTACATTCACCCCTCCACTTT.

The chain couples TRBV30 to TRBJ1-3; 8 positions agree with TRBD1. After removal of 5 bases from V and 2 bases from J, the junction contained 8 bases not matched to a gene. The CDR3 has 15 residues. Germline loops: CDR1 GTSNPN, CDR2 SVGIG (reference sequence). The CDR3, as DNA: TGTGCCTGGGGAGACAGGGGCCTTACTGGAAACACCATATATTTT. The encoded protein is CAWGDRGLTGNTIYF.

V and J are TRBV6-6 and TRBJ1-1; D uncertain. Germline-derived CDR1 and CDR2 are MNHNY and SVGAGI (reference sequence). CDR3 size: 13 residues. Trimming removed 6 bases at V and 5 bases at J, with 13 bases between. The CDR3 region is CASRAGIRTEAFF. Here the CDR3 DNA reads TGTGCCAGCAGAGCGGGGATAAGGACTGAAGCTTTCTTT.

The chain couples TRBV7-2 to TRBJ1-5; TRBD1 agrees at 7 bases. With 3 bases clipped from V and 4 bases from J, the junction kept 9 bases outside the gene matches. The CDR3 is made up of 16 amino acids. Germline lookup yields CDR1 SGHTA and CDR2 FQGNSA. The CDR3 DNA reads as TGTGCCAGCAGCTTTCAAGGGGGCTTCGGGAATCAGCCCCAGCATTTT. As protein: CASSFQGGFGNQPQHF. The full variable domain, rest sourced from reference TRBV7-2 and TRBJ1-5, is GAGVSQSPSNKVTEKGKDVELRCDPISGHTALYWYRQSLGQGLEFLIYFQGNSAPDKSGLPSDRFSAERTGGSVSTLTIQRTQQEDSAVYLCASSFQGGFGNQPQHFGDGTRLSIL.

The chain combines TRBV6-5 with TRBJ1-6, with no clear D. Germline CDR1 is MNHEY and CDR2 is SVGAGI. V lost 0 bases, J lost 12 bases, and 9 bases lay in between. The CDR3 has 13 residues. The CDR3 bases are TGTGCCAGCAGTTACTCGATGACGGGACCCCTCCACTTT. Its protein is CASSYSMTGPLHF.

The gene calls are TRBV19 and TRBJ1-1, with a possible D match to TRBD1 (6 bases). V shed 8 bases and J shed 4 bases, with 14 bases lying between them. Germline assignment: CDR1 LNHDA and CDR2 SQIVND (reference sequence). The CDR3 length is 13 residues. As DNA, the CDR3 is TGTGCCAGTTCACAGGGAAGGGGCACTGAAGCTTTCTTT. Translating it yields CASSQGRGTEAFF.

DNA for the CDR3: TGCGCCAGCAGCCCCCCTGGGACAGGTACCTATGGCTACACCTTC. Its translation is CASSPPGTGTYGYTF. V usage is TRBV5-1 and J usage is TRBJ1-2; 8 bases map to TRBD1. The length of the CDR3 is 15 residues. CDR1 SGHRS and CDR2 YFSETQ come from the germline V gene. V lost 4 bases, J lost 4 bases, and 9 bases stayed unmatched.

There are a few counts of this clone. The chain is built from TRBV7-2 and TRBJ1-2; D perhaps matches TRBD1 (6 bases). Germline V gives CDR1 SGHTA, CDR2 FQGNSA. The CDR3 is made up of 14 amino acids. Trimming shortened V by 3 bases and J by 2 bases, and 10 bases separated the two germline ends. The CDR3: CASSFFDRNYGYTF. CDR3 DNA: TGTGCCAGCAGCTTCTTCGACAGGAACTATGGCTACACCTTC.

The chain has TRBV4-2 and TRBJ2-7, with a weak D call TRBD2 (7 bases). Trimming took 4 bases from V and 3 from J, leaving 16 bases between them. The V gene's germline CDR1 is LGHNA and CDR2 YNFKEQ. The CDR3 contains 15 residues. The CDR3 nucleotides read TGTGCCAGCAGCCCCCGAGAGGGGGGGGTCTACGAGCAGTACTTC. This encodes CASSPREGGVYEQYF.

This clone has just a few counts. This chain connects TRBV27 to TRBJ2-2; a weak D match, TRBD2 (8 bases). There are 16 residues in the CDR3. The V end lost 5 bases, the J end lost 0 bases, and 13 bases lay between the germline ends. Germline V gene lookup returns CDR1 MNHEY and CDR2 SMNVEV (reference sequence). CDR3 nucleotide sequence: TGTGCCAGCAGTCGGGAGGGACAGACGAACACCGGGGAGCTGTTTTTT. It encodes CASSREGQTNTGELFF.

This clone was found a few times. CDR3 residues: CASSSRDRGEAFF. In DNA, the CDR3 is TGCGCCAGCAGCTCAAGGGACAGGGGCGAAGCTTTCTTT. The chain joins TRBV5-1 to TRBJ1-1, with 10 bases that match TRBD1. Trimming took 3 bases from V and 8 from J; bases not matched to a gene: 4. The CDR3 has 13 residues. The germline V gene has CDR1 SGHRS and CDR2 YFSETQ.

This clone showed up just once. The CDR3 loop is CASSPVRRTNYGYTF. CDR3 coding DNA: TGTGCCAGCAGCCCGGTCAGGAGGACTAACTATGGCTACACCTTC. The rearrangement links TRBV7-2 to TRBJ1-2; no clear D gene. The germline V gene has CDR1 SGHTA and CDR2 FQGNSA. This CDR3 is built from 15 residues. The germline V and J ends were trimmed by 5 bases and 0 bases, with 13 bases remaining between them.